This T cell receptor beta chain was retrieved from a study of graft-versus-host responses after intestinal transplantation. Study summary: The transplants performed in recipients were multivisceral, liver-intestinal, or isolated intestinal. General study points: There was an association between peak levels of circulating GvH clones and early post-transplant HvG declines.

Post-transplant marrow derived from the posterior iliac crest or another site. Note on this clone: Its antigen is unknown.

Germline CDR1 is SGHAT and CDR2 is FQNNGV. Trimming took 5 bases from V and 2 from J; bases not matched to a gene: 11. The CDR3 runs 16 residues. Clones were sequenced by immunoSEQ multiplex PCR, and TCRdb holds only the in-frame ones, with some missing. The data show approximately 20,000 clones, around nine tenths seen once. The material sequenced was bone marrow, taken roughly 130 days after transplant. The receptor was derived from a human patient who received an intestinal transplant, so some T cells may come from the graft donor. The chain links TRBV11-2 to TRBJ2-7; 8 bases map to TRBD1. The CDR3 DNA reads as TGTGCCAGCAGCCTAAGGACAGGGTTTAACCCCTACGAGCAGTACTTC. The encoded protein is CASSLRTGFNPYEQYF.